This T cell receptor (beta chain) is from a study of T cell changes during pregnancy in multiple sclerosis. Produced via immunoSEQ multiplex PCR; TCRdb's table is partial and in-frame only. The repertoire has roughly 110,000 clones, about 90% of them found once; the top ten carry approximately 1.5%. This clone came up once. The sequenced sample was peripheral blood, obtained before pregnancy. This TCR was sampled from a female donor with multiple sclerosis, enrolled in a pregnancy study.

DNA of the CDR3: TGTGCCAGCAGCTTAAAATCTTCTCGTGCGGGAGTGGGCTCCTACAATGAGCAGTTCTTC. Protein product: CASSLKSSRAGVGSYNEQFF. The chain combines TRBV7-3 with TRBJ2-1; 7 bases are a match to TRBD2. The V gene end was trimmed by 1 base and the J gene end by 0 bases; junction bases not matched to a gene: 15. Per germline, CDR1 SGHTA and CDR2 FQGTGA. The length of the CDR3 is 20 residues.